Listed here is a single T cell receptor beta chain. Its cognate antigen is unknown. Investigators prepared the TCR beta libraries by applying iRepertoire HTBI primers and Arm-PCR of CDR3 regions. TCRdb processed the multiplex PCR reads anew with MiXCR; each CDR3 protein has one entry. The table records fewer than 550,000 distinct CDR3 sequences, 20% to 25% of them present only once. These data originate in a study of regulatory T cells in long-lasting Graves disease. Study-level findings and limits: Segments TRBV28, TRBJ1-2 and TRBJ2-5 showed preferential usage in persistent disease. More public clonotypes were shared by persistent patients (approximately 3,000) than by new patients (roughly 870).

Regarding time point: persistent/refractory GD, antithyroid drugs over 5 years with positive TRAb. The TCR library was prepared using RNA isolated from PBMCs. Staff drew around 10 milliliters of peripheral blood into EDTA tubes. The trim removed 6 bases at V and 4 bases at J, leaving 6 bases unmatched. From germline, CDR1 is MDHEN and CDR2 SYDVKM. The CDR3 runs 15 residues. The specimen was peripheral blood mononuclear cells (PBMCs), collected when the disease was refractory, from a patient treated with antithyroid drugs. The TCR was taken from a female donor with Graves disease. The chain joins TRBV28 to TRBJ2-6, with TRBD1 matching over 7 bases. As DNA, the CDR3 is TGTGCCAGCAGCAGAGACAGGGCCGGGGCCAACGTCCTGACTTTC. Protein product: CASSRDRAGANVLTF.